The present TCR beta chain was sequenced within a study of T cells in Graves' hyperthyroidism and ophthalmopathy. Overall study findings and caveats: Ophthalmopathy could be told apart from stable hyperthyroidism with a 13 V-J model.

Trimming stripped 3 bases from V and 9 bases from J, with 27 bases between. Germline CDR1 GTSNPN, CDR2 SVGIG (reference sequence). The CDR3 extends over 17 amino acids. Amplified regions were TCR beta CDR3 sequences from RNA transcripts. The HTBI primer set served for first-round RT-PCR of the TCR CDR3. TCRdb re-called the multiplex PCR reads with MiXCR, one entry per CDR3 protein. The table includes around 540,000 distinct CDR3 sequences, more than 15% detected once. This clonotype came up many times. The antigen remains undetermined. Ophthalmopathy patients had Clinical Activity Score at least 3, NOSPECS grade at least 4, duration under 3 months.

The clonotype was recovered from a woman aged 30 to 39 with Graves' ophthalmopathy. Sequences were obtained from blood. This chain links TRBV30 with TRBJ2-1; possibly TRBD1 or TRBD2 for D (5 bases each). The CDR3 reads CAWREMGEQRFVTEQFF. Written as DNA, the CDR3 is TGTGCCTGGAGGGAGATGGGGGAACAGCGATTCGTCACTGAGCAGTTCTTC.